This T cell receptor (beta chain) was recorded in a study of OX40 agonist ivuxolimab in advanced cancers. Germline V gene lookup returns CDR1 SGHTA and CDR2 FQGTGA. The CDR3 extends over 12 amino acids. TCRdb's copy holds only in-frame clones and misses some; the assay was immunoSEQ multiplex PCR. The top ten clones hold 0.3% to 0.4% of a sample with about 75,000 clones, 90% of them seen once. The rearrangement links TRBV7-3 to TRBJ1-5; D not certain. The receptor was derived from an adult with an advanced solid tumor such as melanoma, head and neck, liver or kidney cancer. This specimen was CD4+ or CD8+ T cells sorted from blood, taken in a trial of the OX40 agonist ivuxolimab. CDR3 in amino acids: CAGTFSNQPQHF. CDR3 DNA: TGTGCTGGCACCTTCAGCAATCAGCCCCAGCATTTT.